One TCR beta chain is described in this entry. Its antigen is still unknown. Quantitative 5'-RACE was performed with molecular barcodes, and it yielded the TCR beta libraries. From the 5' RACE reads, TCRdb called clonotypes with MiXCR, one entry per CDR3 protein. Of approximately 440,000 distinct CDR3 sequences in the sample, approximately 17% were seen once. The source of the sample is a study of CD8 T cells in ankylosing spondylitis. Whole-study findings and limits: A CD8+ phenotype characterized the disease-linked clones, which were relatively rare in peripheral blood. Typical of ankylosing spondylitis blood, it appeared, was a TCR beta motif of fewer than 10 highly homologous variants. Reportedly, matched ankylosing spondylitis synovial fluid was significantly enriched for disease-linked clones. Prior literature has documented some motif variants in synovial fluid and blood from reactive arthritis.

Losses at the gene ends were 1 base for V and 4 bases for J; bases not matched to a gene: 3. The CDR3 runs 15 residues. Germline V CDR1 and CDR2: SGHTA, FQGTGA. The clonotype was recovered from a male donor with ankylosing spondylitis. Sequenced sample: blood, either unsorted or a sorted T cell fraction (not recorded which). This sequence joins TRBV7-3 and TRBJ2-1; the match to TRBD1 covers 8 bases. The CDR3 spells CASSLIGQGYNEQFF. In nucleotides, the CDR3 is TGTGCCAGCAGCTTAATTGGACAGGGTTACAATGAGCAGTTCTTC.